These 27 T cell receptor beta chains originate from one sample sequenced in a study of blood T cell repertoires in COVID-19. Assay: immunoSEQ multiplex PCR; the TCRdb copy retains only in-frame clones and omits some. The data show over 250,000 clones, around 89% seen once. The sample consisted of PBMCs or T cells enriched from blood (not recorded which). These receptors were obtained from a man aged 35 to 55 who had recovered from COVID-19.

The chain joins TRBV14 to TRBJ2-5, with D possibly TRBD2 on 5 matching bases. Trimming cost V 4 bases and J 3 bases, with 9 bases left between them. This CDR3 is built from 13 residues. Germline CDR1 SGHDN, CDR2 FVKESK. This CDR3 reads CASSRGLEETQYF. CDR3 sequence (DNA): TGTGCCAGCAGCCGAGGACTTGAAGAGACCCAGTACTTC.

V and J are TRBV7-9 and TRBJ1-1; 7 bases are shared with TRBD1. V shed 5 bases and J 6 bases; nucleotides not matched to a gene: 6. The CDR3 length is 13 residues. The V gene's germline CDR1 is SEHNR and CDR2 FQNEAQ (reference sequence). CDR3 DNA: TGTGCCAGCAGCGTTGGGACAGAAGCTGAAGCTTTCTTT. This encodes CASSVGTEAEAFF.

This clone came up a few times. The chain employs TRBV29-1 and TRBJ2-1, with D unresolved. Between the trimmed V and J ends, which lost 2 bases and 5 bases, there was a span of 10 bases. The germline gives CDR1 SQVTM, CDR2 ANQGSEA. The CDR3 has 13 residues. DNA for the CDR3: TGCAGCGTTGAACTGACTTTCAACAATGAGCAGTTCTTC. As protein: CSVELTFNNEQFF.

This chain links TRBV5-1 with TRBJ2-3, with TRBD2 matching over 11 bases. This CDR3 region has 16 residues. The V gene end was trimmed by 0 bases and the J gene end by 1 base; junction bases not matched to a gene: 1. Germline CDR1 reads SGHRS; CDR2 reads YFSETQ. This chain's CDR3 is CASSLVLAGGTDTQYF. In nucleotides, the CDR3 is TGCGCCAGCAGCTTGGTACTAGCGGGAGGCACAGATACGCAGTATTTT.

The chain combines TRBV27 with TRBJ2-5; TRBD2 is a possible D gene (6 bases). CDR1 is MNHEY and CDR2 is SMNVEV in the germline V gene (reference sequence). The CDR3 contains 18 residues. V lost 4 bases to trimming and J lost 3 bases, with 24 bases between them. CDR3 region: CASSSCLPSREREETQYF. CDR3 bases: TGTGCCAGCAGTTCCTGCCTGCCTTCGCGGGAAAGGGAAGAGACCCAGTACTTC.

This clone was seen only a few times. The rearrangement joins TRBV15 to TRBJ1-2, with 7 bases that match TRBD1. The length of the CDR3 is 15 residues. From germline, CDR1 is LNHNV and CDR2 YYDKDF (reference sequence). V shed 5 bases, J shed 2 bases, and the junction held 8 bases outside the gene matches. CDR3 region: CATSGRQGKNYGYTF. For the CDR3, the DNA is TGTGCCACCAGCGGGCGACAGGGTAAAAACTATGGCTACACCTTC.

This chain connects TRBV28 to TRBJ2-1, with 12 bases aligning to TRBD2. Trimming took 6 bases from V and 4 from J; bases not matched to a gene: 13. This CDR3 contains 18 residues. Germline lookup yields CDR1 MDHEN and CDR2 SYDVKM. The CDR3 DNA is TGTGCCAGCAGCACCGATGGACTAGCGGGATGGGAGTACAATGAGCAGTTCTTC. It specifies CASSTDGLAGWEYNEQFF.

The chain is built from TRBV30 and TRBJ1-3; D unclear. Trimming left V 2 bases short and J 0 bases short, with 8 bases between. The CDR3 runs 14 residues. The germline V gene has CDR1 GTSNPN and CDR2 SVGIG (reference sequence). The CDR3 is CAWSYGSSGNTIYF. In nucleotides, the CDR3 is TGTGCCTGGAGTTACGGGAGCTCTGGAAACACCATATATTTT.

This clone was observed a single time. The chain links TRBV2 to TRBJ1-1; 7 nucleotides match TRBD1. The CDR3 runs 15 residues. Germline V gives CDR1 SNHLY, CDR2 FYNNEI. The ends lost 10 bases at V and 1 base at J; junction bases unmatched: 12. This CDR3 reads CANTVKDRPNTEAFF. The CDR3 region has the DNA TGTGCCAACACAGTCAAGGACAGGCCGAACACTGAAGCTTTCTTT. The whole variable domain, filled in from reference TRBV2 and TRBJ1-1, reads EPEVTQTPSHQVTQMGQEVILRCVPISNHLYFYWYRQILGQKVEFLVSFYNNEISEKSEIFDDQFSVERPDGSNFTLKIRSTKLEDSAMYFCANTVKDRPNTEAFFGQGTRLTVV.

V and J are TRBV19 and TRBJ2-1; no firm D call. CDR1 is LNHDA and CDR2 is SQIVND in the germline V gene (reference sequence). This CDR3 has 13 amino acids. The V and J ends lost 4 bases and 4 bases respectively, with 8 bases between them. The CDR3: CASSNGIYNEQFF. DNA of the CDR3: TGTGCCAGTAGTAACGGTATTTACAATGAGCAGTTCTTC.

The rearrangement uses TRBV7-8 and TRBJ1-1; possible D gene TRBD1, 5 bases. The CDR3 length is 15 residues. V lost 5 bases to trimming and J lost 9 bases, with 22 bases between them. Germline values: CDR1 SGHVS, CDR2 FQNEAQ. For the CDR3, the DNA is TGTGCCAGCAGCCCGGGGGGTGCTGGGGCGACGAAAGCTTTCTTT. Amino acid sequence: CASSPGGAGATKAFF.

The DNA of the CDR3 is TGTGCCAGCAGTCCCAGACAGAACTATGGCTACACCTTC. Amino acid sequence: CASSPRQNYGYTF. This sequence joins TRBV6-5 and TRBJ1-2; perhaps TRBD1 as D (5 bases). Trimming cost V 5 bases and J 2 bases, with 9 bases left between them. This CDR3 comprises 13 residues. Germline CDR1 is MNHEY and CDR2 is SVGAGI.

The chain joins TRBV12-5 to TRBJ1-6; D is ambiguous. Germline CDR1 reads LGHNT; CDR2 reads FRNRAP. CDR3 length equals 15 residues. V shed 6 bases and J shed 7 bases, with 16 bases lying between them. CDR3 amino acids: CASGLYSGGNSPLHF. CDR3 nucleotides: TGTGCTAGTGGCCTTTACTCAGGAGGAAATTCACCCCTCCACTTT.

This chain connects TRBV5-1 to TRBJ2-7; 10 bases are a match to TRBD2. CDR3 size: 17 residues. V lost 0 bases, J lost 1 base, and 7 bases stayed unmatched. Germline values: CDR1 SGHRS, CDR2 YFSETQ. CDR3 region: CASSLGTSGAKSYEQYF. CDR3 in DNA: TGCGCCAGCAGCTTGGGGACTAGCGGAGCAAAGTCCTACGAGCAGTACTTC. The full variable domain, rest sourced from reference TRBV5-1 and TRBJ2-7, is KAGVTQTPRYLIKTRGQQVTLSCSPISGHRSVSWYQQTPGQGLQFLFEYFSETQRNKGNFPGRFSGRQFSNSRSEMNVSTLELGDSALYLCASSLGTSGAKSYEQYFGPGTRLTVT.

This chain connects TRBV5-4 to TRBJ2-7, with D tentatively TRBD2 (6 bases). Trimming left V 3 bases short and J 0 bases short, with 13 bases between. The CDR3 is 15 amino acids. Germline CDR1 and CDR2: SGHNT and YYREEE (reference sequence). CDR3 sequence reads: CASSSGTYSSYEQYF. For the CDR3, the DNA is TGTGCCAGCAGCTCGGGGACTTACAGCTCCTACGAGCAGTACTTC.

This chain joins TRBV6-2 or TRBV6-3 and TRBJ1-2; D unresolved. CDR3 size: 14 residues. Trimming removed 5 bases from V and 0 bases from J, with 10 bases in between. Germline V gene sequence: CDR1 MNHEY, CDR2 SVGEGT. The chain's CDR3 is CASSPRPSNYGYTF. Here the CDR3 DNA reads TGTGCCAGCAGTCCCCGTCCCTCTAACTATGGCTACACCTTC.

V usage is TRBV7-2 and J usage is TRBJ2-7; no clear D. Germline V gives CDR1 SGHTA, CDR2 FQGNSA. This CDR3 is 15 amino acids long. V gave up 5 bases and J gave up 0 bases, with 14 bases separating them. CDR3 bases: TGTGCCAGCAGCGCACAGCCTTCCCCCTCCTACGAGCAGTACTTC. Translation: CASSAQPSPSYEQYF.

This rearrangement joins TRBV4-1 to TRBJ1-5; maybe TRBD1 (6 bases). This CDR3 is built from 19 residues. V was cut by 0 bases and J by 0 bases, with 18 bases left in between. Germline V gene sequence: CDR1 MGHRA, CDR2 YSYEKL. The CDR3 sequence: CASSQDRGAGAYSNQPQHF. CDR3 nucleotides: TGCGCCAGCAGCCAAGATCGGGGGGCAGGGGCCTATAGCAATCAGCCCCAGCATTTT.

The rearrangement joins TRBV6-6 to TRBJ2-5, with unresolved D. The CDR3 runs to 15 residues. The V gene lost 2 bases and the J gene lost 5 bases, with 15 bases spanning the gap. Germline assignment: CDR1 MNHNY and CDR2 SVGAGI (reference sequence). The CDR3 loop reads CASSYRLPAVETQYF. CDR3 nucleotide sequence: TGTGCCAGCAGTTACAGGCTCCCGGCGGTCGAGACCCAGTACTTC.

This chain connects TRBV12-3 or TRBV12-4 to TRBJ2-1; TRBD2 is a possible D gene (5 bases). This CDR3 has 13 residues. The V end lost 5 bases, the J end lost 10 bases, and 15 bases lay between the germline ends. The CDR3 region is CASSPPDSREQFF. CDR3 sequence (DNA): TGTGCCAGCAGTCCCCCGGACTCGAGAGAGCAGTTCTTC.

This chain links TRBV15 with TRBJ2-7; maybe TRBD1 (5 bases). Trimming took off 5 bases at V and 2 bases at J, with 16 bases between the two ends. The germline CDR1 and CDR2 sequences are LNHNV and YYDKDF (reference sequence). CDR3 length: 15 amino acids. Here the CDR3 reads CATSSFRGPTYEQYF. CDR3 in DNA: TGTGCCACCAGCTCCTTTAGGGGTCCGACCTACGAGCAGTACTTC.

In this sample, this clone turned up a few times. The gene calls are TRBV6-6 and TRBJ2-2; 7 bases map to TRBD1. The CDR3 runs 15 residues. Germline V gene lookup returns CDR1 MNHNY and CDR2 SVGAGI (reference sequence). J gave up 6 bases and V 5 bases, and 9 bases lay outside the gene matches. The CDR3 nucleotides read TGTGCCAGCAGTCTCGACAGGGTGGCGGCCGGGGAGCTGTTTTTT. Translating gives CASSLDRVAAGELFF.

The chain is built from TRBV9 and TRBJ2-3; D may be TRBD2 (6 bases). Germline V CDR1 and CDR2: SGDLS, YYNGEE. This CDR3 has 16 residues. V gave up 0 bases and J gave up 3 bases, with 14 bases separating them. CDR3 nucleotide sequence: TGTGCCAGCAGCGTAGGGTGGGACTGGAGAACAGATACGCAGTATTTT. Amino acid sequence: CASSVGWDWRTDTQYF.

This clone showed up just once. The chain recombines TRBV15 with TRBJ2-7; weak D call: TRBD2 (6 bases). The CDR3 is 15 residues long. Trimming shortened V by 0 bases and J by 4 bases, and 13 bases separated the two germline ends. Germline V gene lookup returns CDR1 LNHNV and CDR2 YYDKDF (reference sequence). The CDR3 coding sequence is TGTGCCACCAGCAGAGAGCGGGGTTTGGGGTACGAGCAGTACTTC. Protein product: CATSRERGLGYEQYF.

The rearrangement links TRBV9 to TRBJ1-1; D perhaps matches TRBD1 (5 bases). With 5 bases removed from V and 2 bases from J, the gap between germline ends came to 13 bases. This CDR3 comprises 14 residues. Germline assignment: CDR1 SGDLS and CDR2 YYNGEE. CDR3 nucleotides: TGTGCCAGCAGTGACAGCGGGGGAAACACTGAAGCTTTCTTT. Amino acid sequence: CASSDSGGNTEAFF.

In DNA, the CDR3 is TGTGCCAGCAGCCAAGATCTGTTCGTCGTAGCTTTCTTT. Encoded protein: CASSQDLFVVAFF. The chain is built from TRBV4-2 and TRBJ1-1; no clear D. The germline CDR1 and CDR2 sequences are LGHNA and YNFKEQ. The CDR3 sequence is 13 residues long. V shed 0 bases and J shed 10 bases, with 12 bases lying between them.

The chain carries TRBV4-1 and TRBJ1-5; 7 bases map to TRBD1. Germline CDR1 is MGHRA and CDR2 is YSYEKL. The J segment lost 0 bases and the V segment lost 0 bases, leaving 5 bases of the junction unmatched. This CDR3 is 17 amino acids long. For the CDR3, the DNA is TGCGCCAGCAGCCAAGATCGACAGGGCTATAGCAATCAGCCCCAGCATTTT. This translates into CASSQDRQGYSNQPQHF.